This T cell receptor beta chain originates from a study of OX40 agonist ivuxolimab in advanced cancers. The CDR3 runs to 15 residues. Germline V gives CDR1 SGHRS, CDR2 YFSETQ. V lost 0 bases and J 0 bases, leaving 8 bases between the germline ends. Here immunoSEQ multiplex PCR was the method, and the copy in TCRdb shows in-frame clones only, minus some. The profile covers around 63,000 clones, with roughly 89% appearing a single time and about 0.95% taken by the ten largest. This sample comprised CD4+ or CD8+ T cells sorted from blood, obtained in a trial of the OX40 agonist ivuxolimab. The receptor was isolated from an adult with an advanced solid tumor such as melanoma, head and neck, liver or kidney cancer. V and J are TRBV5-1 and TRBJ2-3, with D possibly matching TRBD2 (6 bases). This CDR3 is CASSLVGSSTDTQYF. In DNA, the CDR3 is TGCGCCAGCAGCTTGGTCGGGAGTAGCACAGATACGCAGTATTTT.